These 17 T cell receptor beta chains came from one sample sequenced in a study of blood T cell repertoires in COVID-19. Profiling relied on immunoSEQ multiplex PCR, and the TCRdb table lists in-frame clones only, not all of them. The repertoire holds about 110,000 clones, with more than 75% as singletons. The sequencing sample was made of peripheral blood. The source is a woman in her forties or fifties with acute or convalescent COVID-19.

The rearrangement joins TRBV7-9 to TRBJ2-7, with TRBD1 matching over 8 bases. Germline CDR1 is SEHNR and CDR2 is FQNEAQ (reference sequence). The CDR3 length is 13 residues. V gave up 6 bases and J gave up 6 bases; unmatched junction bases: 7. The CDR3 DNA reads TGTGCCAGCAGTTTTTCAGGGGGCGGCGAGCAGTACTTC. It codes for CASSFSGGGEQYF.

This rearrangement joins TRBV19 to TRBJ2-1; 11 nucleotides match TRBD2. Per the germline V gene, CDR1 is LNHDA and CDR2 is SQIVND (reference sequence). The CDR3 is 17 amino acids. V lost 2 bases and J lost 4; bases outside the gene matches: 7. The CDR3 spells CASSINAGTSGYNEQFF. The CDR3 DNA reads as TGTGCCAGTAGTATAAACGCCGGGACTAGCGGTTACAATGAGCAGTTCTTC.

Written as DNA, the CDR3 is TGTGCCAGCAGTGCCAGCGGGACCCTCGCTCGGAATGAGCAGTTCTTC. It codes for CASSASGTLARNEQFF. This chain uses TRBV6-2 or TRBV6-3 with TRBJ2-1, with 7 positions matching TRBD2. Unmatched junction bases numbered 14, after V lost 5 bases and J lost 7 bases. Germline V gene data show CDR1 as MNHEY and CDR2 as SVGEGT. This CDR3 comprises 16 residues.

The chain couples TRBV3-1 (or the pseudogene TRBV3-2) to TRBJ2-7; 8 bases map to TRBD1. J was trimmed by 4 bases and V by 7 bases; bases with no gene match: 3. Germline V gene sequence: CDR1 LGHDT, CDR2 YNNKEL (reference sequence). The CDR3 length is 12 residues. DNA for the CDR3: TGTGCCAGCACCGGACAGGGTTACGAGCAGTACTTC. Translation: CASTGQGYEQYF.

This clone was counted a single time. The J gene is TRBJ2-6, the V gene TRBV19, with 10 bases lining up with TRBD1. The germline CDR1 and CDR2 sequences are LNHDA and SQIVND (reference sequence). The junction had 4 bases not matched to a gene; V was cut back by 5 bases and J by 0 bases. The CDR3 totals 17 residues. The CDR3 region is CASSDGQGDSGANVLTF. CDR3 DNA sequence: TGTGCCAGTAGTGACGGACAGGGGGACTCTGGGGCCAACGTCCTGACTTTC. The full variable domain, its missing parts supplied by reference TRBV19 and TRBJ2-6, is DGGITQSPKYLFRKEGQNVTLSCEQNLNHDAMYWYRQDPGQGLRLIYYSQIVNDFQKGDIAEGYSVSREKKESFPLTVTSAQKNPTAFYLCASSDGQGDSGANVLTFGAGSRLTVL.

This chain connects TRBV12-3 or TRBV12-4 to TRBJ2-3; no clear D. The V and J ends lost 2 bases and 6 bases respectively, with 6 bases between them. The CDR3 totals 12 residues. The CDR3 is CASSLRGDTQYF. Here the CDR3 DNA reads TGTGCCAGCAGTTTAAGAGGCGATACGCAGTATTTT.

The chain couples TRBV18 to TRBJ2-7, with TRBD1 matching 9 bases. Trimming cost V 3 bases and J 2 bases; bases outside gene matches: 5. This CDR3 has 15 residues. CDR1 and CDR2 (germline): KGHSH, LQKENI. CDR3 sequence: CASSPGDRVTYEQYF. The DNA of the CDR3 is TGTGCCAGCTCACCTGGGGACAGGGTGACCTACGAGCAGTACTTC.

The chain has TRBV27 and TRBJ2-2, with D possibly TRBD1 on 6 matching bases. Germline-derived CDR1 and CDR2 are MNHEY and SMNVEV (reference sequence). This CDR3 is built from 16 residues. V was trimmed by 10 bases and J by 1 base, leaving 19 bases between them. As DNA, the CDR3 is TGTGCCACCAAGCCCCGGGACACCTGGAACACCGGGGAGCTGTTTTTT. Encoded protein: CATKPRDTWNTGELFF.

The CDR3 nucleotides are TGTGCCAGCAGCTCGGGACTAGCGGGAGTGTCGGATACGCAGTATTTT. Its translation is CASSSGLAGVSDTQYF. V and J are TRBV11-3 and TRBJ2-3; the match to TRBD2 covers 14 bases. This CDR3 has 16 residues. With 4 bases clipped from V and 6 bases from J, the junction kept 6 bases outside the gene matches. Per germline, CDR1 SGHNT and CDR2 YENEEA.

This clone has only a few counts. V usage is TRBV2 and J usage is TRBJ1-2, with D possibly TRBD1 on 5 matching bases. Germline CDR1 and CDR2: SNHLY and FYNNEI. The V gene lost 6 bases and the J gene lost 7 bases, with 15 bases spanning the gap. There are 13 residues in the CDR3. As DNA, the CDR3 is TGTGCCAGCAGGGGTTCGGGGGGTGGTGGCTACACCTTC. Encoded protein: CASRGSGGGGYTF.

This chain links TRBV5-4 with TRBJ1-1; D might be TRBD1 (6 bases). Germline V gives CDR1 SGHNT, CDR2 YYREEE (reference sequence). The CDR3 is 14 residues long. V gave up 3 bases and J gave up 3 bases, with 12 bases separating them. The CDR3 spells CASSSVEGDTEAFF. For the CDR3, the DNA is TGTGCCAGCAGCTCGGTCGAGGGGGACACTGAAGCTTTCTTT.

The genes are TRBV4-1 and TRBJ1-5; D call uncertain. V shed 0 bases and J shed 2 bases, with 14 bases lying between them. CDR1 is MGHRA, CDR2 YSYEKL, per germline. CDR3 length: 17 amino acids. CDR3 bases: TGCGCCAGCAGCCAAGATCACGGAGGTCTTGGCAATCAGCCCCAGCATTTT. Amino acid sequence: CASSQDHGGLGNQPQHF.

V is TRBV7-2 and J is TRBJ2-3; 9 positions agree with TRBD2. The CDR3 consists of 15 residues. V was pared by 8 bases and J by 4 bases, with 10 bases of the junction left unmatched. CDR1 SGHTA and CDR2 FQGNSA come from the germline V gene. DNA for the CDR3: TGTGCCAGCCTCCCGGCGGGAGGGTACTCAGATACGCAGTATTTT. Translated, it gives CASLPAGGYSDTQYF.

This chain links TRBV7-8 with TRBJ1-1, with 12 nucleotides matching TRBD1. Trimming at V came to 3 bases and at J to 6 bases, leaving 8 bases not matched to a gene. The V gene's germline CDR1 is SGHVS and CDR2 FQNEAQ. This CDR3 is built from 16 residues. CDR3 DNA sequence: TGTGCCAGCAGCTTGGGGACAGGGGGCTCGGGAGCTGAAGCTTTCTTT. Protein: CASSLGTGGSGAEAFF.

This chain connects TRBV24-1 to TRBJ1-5; D not resolved. The CDR3 covers 13 residues. Germline values: CDR1 KGHDR, CDR2 SFDVKD. Trimming pared 0 bases from V and 6 bases from J, leaving 5 bases between. The CDR3 sequence is CATSDLRGQPQHF. The CDR3 nucleotides read TGTGCCACCAGTGATTTGAGAGGTCAGCCCCAGCATTTT.

The genes are TRBV10-3 and TRBJ2-7; 8 positions agree with TRBD1. CDR1 and CDR2 from the germline V gene are ENHRY and SYGVKD. The CDR3 is 13 amino acids. V trimming: 8 bases; J trimming: 3 bases; junction bases outside the gene matches: 6. The CDR3 reads CAIGWDRLYEQYF. In DNA, the CDR3 is TGTGCCATCGGATGGGACAGGCTCTACGAGCAGTACTTC.

This clone has just one count. V is TRBV28 and J is TRBJ1-2; perhaps TRBD1 as D (5 bases). The V gene's germline CDR1 is MDHEN and CDR2 SYDVKM. This CDR3 has 15 amino acids. Trimming took 0 bases from V and 2 from J, leaving 10 bases between them. This chain's CDR3 is CASSLWTAVNYGYTF. The CDR3 coding sequence is TGTGCCAGCAGTTTATGGACAGCTGTGAACTATGGCTACACCTTC.